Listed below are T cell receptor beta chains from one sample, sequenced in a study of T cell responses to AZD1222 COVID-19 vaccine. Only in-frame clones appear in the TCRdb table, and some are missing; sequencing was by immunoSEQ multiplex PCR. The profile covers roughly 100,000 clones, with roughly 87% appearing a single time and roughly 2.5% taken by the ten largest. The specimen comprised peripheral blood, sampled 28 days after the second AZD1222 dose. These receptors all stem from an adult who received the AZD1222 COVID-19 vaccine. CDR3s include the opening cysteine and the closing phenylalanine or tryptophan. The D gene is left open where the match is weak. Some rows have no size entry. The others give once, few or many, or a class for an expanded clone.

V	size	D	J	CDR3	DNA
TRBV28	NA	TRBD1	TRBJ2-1	CASNLYWTGGGGEQFF	TGTGCCAGCAATTTATATTGGACAGGGGGAGGTGGTGAGCAGTTCTTC
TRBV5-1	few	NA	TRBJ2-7	CASSLGVEGEQYF	TGCGCCAGCAGCTTGGGGGTCGAGGGCGAGCAGTACTTC
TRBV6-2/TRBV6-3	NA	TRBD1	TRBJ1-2	CASSSPGTGYGYTF	TGTGCCAGCAGTAGCCCCGGGACAGGATACGGCTACACCTTC
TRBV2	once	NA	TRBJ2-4	CASLQKNIQYF	TGTGCCAGCCTTCAGAAAAACATTCAGTACTTC
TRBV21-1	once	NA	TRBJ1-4	CASSQGQGKTF	TGTGCCAGCAGCCAGGGACAGGGAAAAACTTTT
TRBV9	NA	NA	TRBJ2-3	CASSVGQDSTDTQYF	TGTGCCAGCAGCGTAGGACAGGATAGCACAGATACGCAGTATTTT
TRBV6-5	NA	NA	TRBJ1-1	CASSSSGVRLGTEAFF	TGTGCCAGCAGTTCCTCCGGGGTACGTCTGGGCACTGAAGCTTTCTTT
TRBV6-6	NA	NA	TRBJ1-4	CASSYVGAGEKLFF	TGTGCCAGCAGTTACGTGGGGGCGGGGGAAAAACTGTTTTTT
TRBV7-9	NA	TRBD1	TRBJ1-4	CASSSGQGDSNEKLFF	TGTGCCAGCAGCTCGGGACAGGGAGATTCTAATGAAAAACTGTTTTTT
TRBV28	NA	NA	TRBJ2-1	CASSSWRTINEQFF	TGTGCCAGCAGTTCGTGGCGCACGATCAATGAGCAGTTCTTC
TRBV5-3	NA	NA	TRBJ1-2	CARSLGQATLGYTF	TGTGCCAGAAGCTTGGGGCAGGCCACTCTTGGCTACACCTTC
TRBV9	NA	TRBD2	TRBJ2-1	CASSVDPAGGYNEQFF	TGTGCCAGCAGCGTAGACCCGGCGGGGGGTTACAATGAGCAGTTCTTC
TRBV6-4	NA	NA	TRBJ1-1	CASSVSVTAGEAFF	TGTGCCAGCAGTGTCTCGGTGACAGCGGGTGAAGCTTTCTTT
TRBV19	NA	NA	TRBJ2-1	CASSIGGETQFF	TGTGCCAGTAGTATCGGCGGAGAAACGCAGTTCTTC
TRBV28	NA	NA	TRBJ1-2	CASGGIGEGSYGYTF	TGTGCCAGCGGCGGTATCGGGGAGGGGTCCTATGGCTACACCTTC
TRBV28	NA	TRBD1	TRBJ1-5	CASSGISGGNQPQHF	TGTGCCAGCAGTGGGATCTCAGGGGGTAATCAGCCCCAGCATTTT
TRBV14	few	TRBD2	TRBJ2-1	CASSQDRSGWLAGYNEQFF	TGTGCCAGCAGCCAAGACCGCTCTGGATGGCTAGCGGGGTACAATGAGCAGTTCTTC
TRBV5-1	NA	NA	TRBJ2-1	CASSLRTVYNEQFF	TGCGCCAGCAGCCTCCGGACTGTTTACAATGAGCAGTTCTTC
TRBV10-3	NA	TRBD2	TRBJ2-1	CAISRPSGRVDEQFF	TGTGCCATCAGCAGACCTAGCGGGAGAGTTGATGAGCAGTTCTTC
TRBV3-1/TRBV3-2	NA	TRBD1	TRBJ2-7	CASSQGQGSHEQYF	TGTGCCAGCAGCCAAGGACAGGGGTCCCACGAGCAGTACTTC
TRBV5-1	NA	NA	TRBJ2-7	CASSPVGRETLRGENF	TGCGCCAGCAGCCCCGTGGGCCGGGAGACTCTACGTGGGGAGAACTTC
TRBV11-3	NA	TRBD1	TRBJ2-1	CASSRRTGAVNEQFF	TGTGCCAGCAGCCGTCGGACAGGGGCCGTCAATGAGCAGTTCTTC
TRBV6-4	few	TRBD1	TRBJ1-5	CASSTQGGQPQHF	TGTGCCAGCAGTACACAGGGGGGGCAGCCCCAGCATTTT
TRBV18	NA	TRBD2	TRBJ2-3	CASSDSGRSDTQYF	TGTGCCAGCTCAGACAGCGGGAGGTCGGATACGCAGTATTTT
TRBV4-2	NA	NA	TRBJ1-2	CASSQPTSDSRRGYTF	TGTGCCAGCAGCCAACCCACTTCGGACTCACGACGGGGCTACACCTTC
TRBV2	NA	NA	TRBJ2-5	CASSVRETQYF	TGTGCCAGCAGTGTCAGGGAGACCCAGTACTTC
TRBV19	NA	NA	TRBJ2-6	CASSAGTAGANVLTF	TGTGCCAGTAGCGCCGGGACGGCTGGGGCCAACGTCCTGACTTTC
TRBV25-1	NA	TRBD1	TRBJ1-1	CASKDRRGNTEAFF	TGTGCCAGCAAGGACAGGAGAGGGAACACTGAAGCTTTCTTT
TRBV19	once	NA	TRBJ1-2	CASSIGQSNYGYTF	TGTGCCAGTAGTATCGGCCAGTCTAACTATGGCTACACCTTC
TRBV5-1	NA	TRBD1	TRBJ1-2	CASRATTGYSGYTF	TGCGCCAGCAGGGCGACGACAGGGTACTCTGGCTACACCTTC
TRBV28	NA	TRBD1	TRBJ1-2	CASRLGQAESHYTF	TGTGCCAGCAGATTAGGACAGGCGGAATCCCACTACACCTTC